This T cell receptor (beta chain) was profiled in a study of PD-1 blockade in classical Hodgkin lymphoma. Study background: Once every 2 weeks, patients received intravenous nivolumab at 3 mg/kg.

Each of the patients experienced relapse following autologous stem cell transplantation, and their brentuximab vedotin exposure differed. The authors purified CD4+ T cells from thawed PBMCs by magnetic negative selection. Clones were read by immunoSEQ multiplex PCR, and TCRdb kept only the in-frame ones, dropping some. The sample has approximately 9,600 clones, 70% to 80% seen once. Notes on the study in general: The authors excluded patients who started nivolumab under 1 year after ASCT. In CD4+ cells, TCR diversity went up significantly by C4D1, but in CD8+ cells it did not.

With respect to this clone: No antigen is known for it.

Looked up from germline, CDR1 is SNHLY and CDR2 is FYNNEI. The V and J ends lost 6 bases and 7 bases, in that order; junction bases with no gene match: 8. CDR3 length equals 14 residues. The gene calls are TRBV2 and TRBJ1-4; 7 nucleotides agree with TRBD1. The clonotype was recovered from a human donor with classical Hodgkin lymphoma. Material: CD4+ T cells from blood, obtained at baseline. The CDR3 sequence: CASRRQGLSEKLFF. Here the CDR3 DNA reads TGTGCCAGCAGGAGACAGGGTTTGAGTGAAAAACTGTTTTTT.